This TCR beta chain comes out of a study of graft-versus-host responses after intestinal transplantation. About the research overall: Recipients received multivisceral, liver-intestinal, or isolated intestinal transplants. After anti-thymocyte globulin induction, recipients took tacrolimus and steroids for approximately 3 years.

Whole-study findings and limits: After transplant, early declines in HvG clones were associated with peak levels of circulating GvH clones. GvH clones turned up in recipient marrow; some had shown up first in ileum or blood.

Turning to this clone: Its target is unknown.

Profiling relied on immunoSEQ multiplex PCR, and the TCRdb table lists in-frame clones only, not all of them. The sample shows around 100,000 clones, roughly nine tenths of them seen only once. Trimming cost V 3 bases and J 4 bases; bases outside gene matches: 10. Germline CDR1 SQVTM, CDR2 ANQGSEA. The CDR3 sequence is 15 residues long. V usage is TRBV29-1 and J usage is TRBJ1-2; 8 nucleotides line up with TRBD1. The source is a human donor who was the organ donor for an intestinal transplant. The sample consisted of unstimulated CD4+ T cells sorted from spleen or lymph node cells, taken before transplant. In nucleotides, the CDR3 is TGCAGCGTTGAGGTTCAGGGGGCGCCGGCCTATGGCTACACCTTC. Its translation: CSVEVQGAPAYGYTF.